Presented here are 3 T cell receptor beta chains from one specimen sequenced in a study of blood T cells in healthy people across ages. It was with a sample-barcoded 5' primer and a J-beta primer mix that a second PCR of roughly 7 to 12 cycles was run. In TCRdb, the 5' RACE reads were re-called with MiXCR into one record per CDR3 protein. The data contain hundreds of thousands of distinct CDR3 sequences, 25% to 30% of them singletons. Sequenced: blood. The receptors here all came from a woman in her 70s in good health.

This clonotype turned up a few times. The genes are TRBV4-1 and TRBJ2-3; TRBD2 is a possible D gene (6 bases). In germline, CDR1 is MGHRA, CDR2 YSYEKL. This CDR3 comprises 15 residues. Between the trimmed V and J ends, which lost 4 bases and 0 bases, there was a span of 11 bases. CDR3 nucleotides: TGCGCCAGCAGCCCCTCCGGGACTAGCACAGATACGCAGTATTTT. This encodes CASSPSGTSTDTQYF.

This chain joins TRBV12-3 or TRBV12-4 and TRBJ2-4, with 8 positions matching TRBD1. The length of the CDR3 is 14 residues. V dropped 3 bases and J dropped 8; count of bases not matched to a gene: 6. CDR3 coding DNA: TGTGCCAGCAGTTTGGGACAGGCTTTGGACATTCAGTACTTC. Protein sequence: CASSLGQALDIQYF.

The V gene is TRBV28, the J gene TRBJ1-4; no clear D gene. The CDR3 runs to 13 residues. Germline V lookup: CDR1 MDHEN, CDR2 SYDVKM. V was cut by 7 bases and J by 2 bases, with 8 bases left in between. CDR3 nucleotides: TGTGCCAGCAATGGAGGGACTAATGAAAAACTGTTTTTT. Protein sequence: CASNGGTNEKLFF.